The 18 T cell receptor beta chains listed next were all sequenced from one sample in a study of regulatory T cells in long-lasting Graves disease (dated by TCRdb to the early 2020s). The sample's time point label, decoded: persistent/refractory GD, antithyroid drugs over 5 years with positive TRAb. For both TCR sequencing and RNA sequencing, RNA was extracted from PBMCs in TRIzol. Library prep was done by multiplex PCR. Sequencing was performed on an Illumina HiSeq 4000. iRepertoire HTBI primers and Arm-PCR amplification of CDR3 regions were used to construct TCR beta libraries. TCRdb reprocessing: public reads trimmed at Q25 with fastp, clones called with MiXCR, in-frame beta chains kept. Every entry covers one CDR3 protein and lists the most common genes and DNA from its rows. The sample table holds hundreds of thousands of distinct CDR3 sequences, of which roughly a fifth were seen once. The ten largest clonotypes hold approximately 14% of the sample.

Sequences were derived from peripheral blood mononuclear cells (PBMCs), sampled when the disease was refractory, from a patient treated with antithyroid drugs. The receptors originated from a female donor with Graves disease.

In this sample, this clonotype turned up many times. The V call is TRBV3-1, the J call TRBJ2-5; TRBD2 is a possible D gene (5 bases). Trimming stripped 1 base from V and 2 bases from J, with 11 bases between. The CDR3 extends over 15 amino acids. Germline V gene sequence: CDR1 LGHDT, CDR2 YNNKEL (reference sequence). The CDR3 nucleotides read TGTGCCAGCAGCCAAGCAGGCGGGTTGCAAGAGACCCAGTACTTC. Protein product: CASSQAGGLQETQYF.

This chain links TRBV12-3 or TRBV12-4 with TRBJ2-3; the D gene could be TRBD1 or TRBD2 (5 bases each). The V gene lost 5 bases and the J gene lost 0 bases, with 12 bases spanning the gap. The CDR3 extends over 15 amino acids. The DNA of the CDR3 is TGTGCCAGCAGTAATTGGGACGCCAGCACAGATACGCAGTATTTT. This translates into CASSNWDASTDTQYF.

This clonotype was seen repeatedly, ten times or more. The J gene is TRBJ2-7, the V gene TRBV2, with D unclear. This CDR3 contains 11 residues. V was cut by 6 bases and J by 3 bases, with 6 bases left in between. Germline V gene sequence: CDR1 SNHLY, CDR2 FYNNEI. The CDR3 bases are TGTGCCAGCAGGTGGGGCTACGAGCAGTACTTC. Amino acid sequence: CASRWGYEQYF.

Points on this clonotype: A much larger clonotype is one base distant, so this may be a read error. This is likely a read error, given that the CDR3 carries no conserved phenylalanine or tryptophan at its end. The chain is built from TRBV5-1 and TRBJ1-2; TRBD1 matches at 7 bases. Germline V CDR1 and CDR2: SGHRS, YFSETQ. CDR3 length equals 13 residues. The V and J ends lost 6 bases and 5 bases, in that order; junction bases with no gene match: 7. This chain's CDR3 is CASTAGTEYGYTS. The CDR3 DNA is TGCGCCAGCACCGCCGGGACAGAATATGGCTACACCTCC.

The CDR3 loop reads CSVSVGTRKYHTQYF. CDR3 bases: TGCAGCGTTAGTGTTGGGACTAGAAAGTATCATACGCAGTATTTT. The rearrangement links TRBV29-1 to TRBJ2-3; 8 bases line up with TRBD2. CDR3 length: 15 residues. Looked up from germline, CDR1 is SQVTM and CDR2 is ANQGSEA. V was pared by 5 bases and J by 7 bases, with 14 bases of the junction left unmatched.

The J gene is TRBJ2-2, the V gene TRBV18; D gene unclear. Deletions cut 6 bases from V and 3 bases from J, with 8 bases between. CDR1 KGHSH and CDR2 LQKENI come from the germline V gene. The CDR3 has 13 amino acids. This CDR3 is CASSPADTGELFF. The CDR3 DNA reads as TGTGCCAGCTCTCCGGCGGACACCGGGGAGCTGTTTTTT.

The V call is TRBV5-1, the J call TRBJ1-5, with 8 bases lining up with TRBD1. Germline assignment: CDR1 SGHRS and CDR2 YFSETQ. CDR3 length equals 15 residues. The V gene end was trimmed by 4 bases and the J gene end by 5 bases; junction bases not matched to a gene: 8. The CDR3 sequence: CASSPGQGEDQPQHF. For the CDR3, the DNA is TGCGCCAGCAGCCCCGGACAGGGCGAGGATCAGCCCCAGCATTTT.

Many counts were recorded for this clonotype. The chain recombines TRBV6-5 with TRBJ2-2, with 9 bases that match TRBD1. CDR3 length: 16 residues. The germline CDR1 and CDR2 sequences are MNHEY and SVGAGI. With V trimmed by 2 bases and J by 4 bases, 5 bases remained unmatched. CDR3 bases: TGTGCCAGCAGTTACATGGGACAGGGAGGCACCGGGGAGCTGTTTTTT. Amino acid sequence: CASSYMGQGGTGELFF.

In its sample, this clonotype was seen a few times. The V call is TRBV7-2, the J call TRBJ1-2; D perhaps matches TRBD1 (5 bases). V gave up 1 base and J gave up 10 bases, with 16 bases separating them. Germline CDR1 is SGHTA and CDR2 is FQGNSA. The CDR3 totals 14 residues. This chain's CDR3 is CASSLEVNGADYTF. CDR3 sequence (DNA): TGTGCCAGCAGCTTAGAGGTGAACGGGGCCGACTACACCTTC.

Many counts were recorded for this clonotype. This chain links TRBV19 with TRBJ1-2; D might be TRBD1 (6 bases). V was pared by 8 bases and J by 6 bases, with 19 bases between. The CDR3 has 14 amino acids. Germline-derived CDR1 and CDR2 are LNHDA and SQIVND (reference sequence). CDR3 residues: CASRTQGTTHGYTF. The CDR3 DNA reads TGTGCCAGTCGGACACAGGGAACGACCCATGGCTACACCTTC.

This clonotype was seen ten or more times. This chain links TRBV7-9 with TRBJ1-5; D remains unclear. V lost 5 bases and J 0 bases, leaving 8 bases between the germline ends. Per germline, CDR1 SEHNR and CDR2 FQNEAQ (reference sequence). The CDR3 contains 14 residues. CDR3 protein: CASSMGLSNQPQHF. The CDR3 DNA follows: TGTGCCAGCAGCATGGGTCTTAGCAATCAGCCCCAGCATTTT.

This clonotype came up a few times. The V gene is TRBV6-2 or TRBV6-3, the J gene TRBJ2-7; TRBD2 matches at 12 bases. The CDR3 has 17 residues. Germline V lookup: CDR1 MNHEY, CDR2 SVGEGT. The V and J ends lost 4 bases and 0 bases, in that order; junction bases with no gene match: 7. In DNA form, the CDR3 reads TGTGCCAGCAGTTTCGGGACTAGCGGGCGAAGCTCCTACGAGCAGTACTTC. It encodes CASSFGTSGRSSYEQYF.

The chain is built from TRBV12-3 or TRBV12-4 and TRBJ1-3; D is undetermined. Trimming removed 1 base from V and 3 bases from J, with 7 bases in between. The CDR3 extends over 14 amino acids. The CDR3 bases are TGTGCCAGCAGTTTAGATTGGAGTGGAAACACCATATATTTT. The encoded protein is CASSLDWSGNTIYF.

This clonotype was detected only a few times. The chain uses TRBV24-1 and TRBJ2-6, with 7 bases aligning to TRBD1. CDR3 length: 17 amino acids. Per the germline V gene, CDR1 is KGHDR and CDR2 is SFDVKD. The V and J ends lost 4 bases and 0 bases, in that order; junction bases with no gene match: 5. The DNA for the CDR3 is TGTGCCACCAGTGACGGGACAGCCAGCTCTGGGGCCAACGTCCTGACTTTC. Amino acids: CATSDGTASSGANVLTF.

The chain joins TRBV7-8 to TRBJ2-2; perhaps D is TRBD1 or TRBD2 (5 bases each). V was clipped by 8 bases and J by 6 bases, with 13 bases between them. CDR3 size: 13 residues. Germline CDR1 is SGHVS and CDR2 is FQNEAQ. As DNA, the CDR3 is TGTGCCAGCCGGGGCCCCGGAGCCGGGGAGCTGTTTTTT. Amino acids: CASRGPGAGELFF.

This clonotype was counted at least ten times. The rearrangement uses TRBV6-1 and TRBJ1-1; 8 positions match TRBD1. Germline-derived CDR1 and CDR2 are MNHNS and SASEGT. After removal of 6 bases from V and 0 bases from J, the junction contained 12 bases not matched to a gene. The CDR3 loop spans 17 amino acids. For the CDR3, the DNA is TGTGCCAGCAGGAAGACAGGGGTTGGGATTATGAACACTGAAGCTTTCTTT. Protein product: CASRKTGVGIMNTEAFF.

At least ten counts were recorded for this clonotype. V is TRBV28 and J is TRBJ1-2; D remains ambiguous. With 6 bases removed from V and 6 bases from J, the gap between germline ends came to 17 bases. The germline gives CDR1 MDHEN, CDR2 SYDVKM. The CDR3 spans 14 residues. For the CDR3, the DNA is TGTGCCAGCAGGCCAACGGTGGAAGTGGATGGCTACACCTTC. Amino acids: CASRPTVEVDGYTF.

This clonotype was counted only a few times. The CDR3 nucleotides are TGCAGTGCTAGAGTGCGGACGGGCATGAACACTGAAGCTTTCTTT. Translating gives CSARVRTGMNTEAFF. This chain joins TRBV20-1 and TRBJ1-1; no definite D call. V dropped 1 base and J dropped 0 bases, with 12 bases sitting between them. The CDR3 is made up of 15 amino acids. Per the germline V gene, CDR1 is DFQATT and CDR2 is SNEGSKA (reference sequence).